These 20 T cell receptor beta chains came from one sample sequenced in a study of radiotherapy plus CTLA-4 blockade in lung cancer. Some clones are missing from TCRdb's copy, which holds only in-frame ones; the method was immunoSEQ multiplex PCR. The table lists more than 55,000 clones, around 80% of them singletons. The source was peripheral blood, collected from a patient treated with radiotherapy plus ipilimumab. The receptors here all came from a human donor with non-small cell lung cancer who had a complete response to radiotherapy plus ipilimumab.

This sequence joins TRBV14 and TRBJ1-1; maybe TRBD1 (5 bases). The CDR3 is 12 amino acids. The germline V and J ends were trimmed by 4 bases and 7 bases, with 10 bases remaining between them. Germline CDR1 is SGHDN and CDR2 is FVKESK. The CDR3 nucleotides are TGTGCCAGCAGCCTCCAGGGACTTGAAGCTTTCTTT. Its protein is CASSLQGLEAFF.

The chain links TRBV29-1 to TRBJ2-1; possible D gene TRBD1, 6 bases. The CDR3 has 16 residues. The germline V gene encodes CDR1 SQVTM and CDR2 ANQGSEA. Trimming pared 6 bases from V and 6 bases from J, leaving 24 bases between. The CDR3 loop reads CSVENLQGQTLNEQFF. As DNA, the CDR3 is TGCAGCGTCGAAAATCTACAGGGCCAAACCCTCAATGAGCAGTTCTTC.

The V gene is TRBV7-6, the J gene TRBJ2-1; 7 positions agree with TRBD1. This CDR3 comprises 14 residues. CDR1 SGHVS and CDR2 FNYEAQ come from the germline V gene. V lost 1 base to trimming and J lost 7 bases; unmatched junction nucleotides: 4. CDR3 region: CASSLGQGINEQFF. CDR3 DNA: TGTGCCAGCAGCTTAGGACAGGGAATAAATGAGCAGTTCTTC.

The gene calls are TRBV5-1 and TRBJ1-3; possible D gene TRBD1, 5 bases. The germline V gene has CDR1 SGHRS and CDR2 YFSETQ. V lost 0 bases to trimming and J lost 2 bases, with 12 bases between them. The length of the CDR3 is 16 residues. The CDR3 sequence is CASSLGRGLTGNTIYF. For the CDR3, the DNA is TGCGCCAGCAGCTTGGGGAGGGGACTTACTGGAAACACCATATATTTT.

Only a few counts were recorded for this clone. In DNA, the CDR3 is TGTGCCATCACTGGCACAGCGAACACTGAAGCTTTCTTT. This sequence encodes CAITGTANTEAFF. This chain connects TRBV10-3 to TRBJ1-1; D remains unclear. CDR3 length: 13 amino acids. Germline CDR1 reads ENHRY; CDR2 reads SYGVKD. Between the trimmed V and J ends, which lost 7 bases and 1 base, there was a span of 10 bases.

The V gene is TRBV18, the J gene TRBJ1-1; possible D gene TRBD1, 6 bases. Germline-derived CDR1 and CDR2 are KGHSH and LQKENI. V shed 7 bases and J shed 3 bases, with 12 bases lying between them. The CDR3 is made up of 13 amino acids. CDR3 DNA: TGTGCCAGCTTTCAGGGGTTGGACACTGAAGCTTTCTTT. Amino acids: CASFQGLDTEAFF.

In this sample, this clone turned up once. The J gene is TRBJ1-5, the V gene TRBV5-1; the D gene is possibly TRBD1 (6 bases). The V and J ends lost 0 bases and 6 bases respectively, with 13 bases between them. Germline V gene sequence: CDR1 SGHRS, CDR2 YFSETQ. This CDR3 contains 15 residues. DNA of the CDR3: TGCGCCAGCAGCTTGGAGGGGGGGGAGGGTCAGCCCCAGCATTTT. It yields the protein CASSLEGGEGQPQHF.

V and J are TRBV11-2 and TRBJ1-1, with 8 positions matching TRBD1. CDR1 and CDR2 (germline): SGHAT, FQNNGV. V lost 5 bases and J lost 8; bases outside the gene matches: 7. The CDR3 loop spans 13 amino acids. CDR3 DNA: TGTGCCAGCAGCCTCGGACAGGGCCGGGAAGCTTTCTTT. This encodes CASSLGQGREAFF.

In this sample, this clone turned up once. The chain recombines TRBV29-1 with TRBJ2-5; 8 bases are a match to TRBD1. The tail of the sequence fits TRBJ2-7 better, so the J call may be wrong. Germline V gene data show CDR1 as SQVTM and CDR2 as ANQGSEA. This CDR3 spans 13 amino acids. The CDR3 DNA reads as TGCAGCGGCGGGACAGGCGAAGGCTACGAGCAGTACTTC. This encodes CSGGTGEGYEQYF.

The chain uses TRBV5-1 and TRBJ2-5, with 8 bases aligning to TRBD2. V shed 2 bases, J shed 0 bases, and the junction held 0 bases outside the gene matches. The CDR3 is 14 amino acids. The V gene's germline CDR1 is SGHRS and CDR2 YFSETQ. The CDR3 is CASSFGGDQETQYF. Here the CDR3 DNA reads TGCGCCAGCAGCTTCGGGGGGGACCAAGAGACCCAGTACTTC.

The CDR3: CARGLAPCETGELFF. The DNA for the CDR3 is TGTGCCAGGGGACTAGCGCCATGCGAAACCGGGGAGCTGTTTTTT. The chain has TRBV9 and TRBJ2-2, with 10 bases lining up with TRBD2. Per germline, CDR1 SGDLS and CDR2 YYNGEE. The CDR3 spans 15 residues. Trimming at V came to 8 bases and at J to 5 bases, leaving 9 bases not matched to a gene.

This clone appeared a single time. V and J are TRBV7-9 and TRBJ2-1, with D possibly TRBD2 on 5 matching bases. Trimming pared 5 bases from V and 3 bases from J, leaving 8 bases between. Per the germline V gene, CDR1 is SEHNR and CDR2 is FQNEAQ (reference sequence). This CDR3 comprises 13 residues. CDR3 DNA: TGTGCCAGCAGCGACCGGGACTACAATGAGCAGTTCTTC. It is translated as CASSDRDYNEQFF.

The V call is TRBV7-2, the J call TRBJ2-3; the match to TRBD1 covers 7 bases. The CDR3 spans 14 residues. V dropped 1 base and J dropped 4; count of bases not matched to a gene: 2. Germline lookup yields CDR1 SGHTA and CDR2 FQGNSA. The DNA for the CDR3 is TGTGCCAGCAGCTTAGGACAGGGACCAGATACGCAGTATTTT. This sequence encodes CASSLGQGPDTQYF.

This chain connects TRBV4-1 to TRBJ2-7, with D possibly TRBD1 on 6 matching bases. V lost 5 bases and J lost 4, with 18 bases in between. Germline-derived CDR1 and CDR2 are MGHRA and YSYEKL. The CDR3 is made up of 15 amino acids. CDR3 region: CASSELTGPLYEQYV. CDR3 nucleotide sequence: TGCGCCAGCAGCGAGCTAACAGGGCCCCTATACGAGCAGTACGTC.

This CDR3 is CASSPGTGTSYEQYF. The DNA of the CDR3 is TGCGCCAGCAGCCCTGGGACAGGGACATCTTACGAGCAGTACTTC. The V and J genes are TRBV4-3 and TRBJ2-7; 9 bases map to TRBD1. Germline V gives CDR1 LGHNA, CDR2 YSLEER. This CDR3 comprises 15 residues. V lost 4 bases to trimming and J lost 4 bases; unmatched junction nucleotides: 8.

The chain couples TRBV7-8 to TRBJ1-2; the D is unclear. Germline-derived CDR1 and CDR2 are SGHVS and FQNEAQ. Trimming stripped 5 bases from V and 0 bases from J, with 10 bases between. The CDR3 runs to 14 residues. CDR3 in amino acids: CASSPPGANYGYTF. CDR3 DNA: TGTGCCAGCAGCCCCCCCGGAGCTAACTATGGCTACACCTTC.

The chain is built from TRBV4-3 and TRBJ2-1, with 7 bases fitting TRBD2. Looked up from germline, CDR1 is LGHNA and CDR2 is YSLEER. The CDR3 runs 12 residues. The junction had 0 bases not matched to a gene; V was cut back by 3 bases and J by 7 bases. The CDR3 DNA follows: TGCGCCAGCAGCCAGGGGGGGAATGAGCAGTTCTTC. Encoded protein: CASSQGGNEQFF.

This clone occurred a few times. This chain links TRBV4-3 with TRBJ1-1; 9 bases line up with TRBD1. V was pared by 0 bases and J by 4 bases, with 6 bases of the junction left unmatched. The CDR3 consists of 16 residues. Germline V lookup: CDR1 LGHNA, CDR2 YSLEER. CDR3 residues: CASSQDYRTGVTEAFF. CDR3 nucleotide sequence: TGCGCCAGCAGCCAAGACTACAGGACAGGGGTCACTGAAGCTTTCTTT.

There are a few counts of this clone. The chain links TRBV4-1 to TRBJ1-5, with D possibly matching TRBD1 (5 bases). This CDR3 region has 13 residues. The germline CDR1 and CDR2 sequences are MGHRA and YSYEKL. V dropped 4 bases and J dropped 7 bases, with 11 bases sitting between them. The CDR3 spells CASSRIRGQPQHF. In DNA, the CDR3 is TGCGCCAGCAGCCGGATAAGGGGACAGCCCCAGCATTTT.

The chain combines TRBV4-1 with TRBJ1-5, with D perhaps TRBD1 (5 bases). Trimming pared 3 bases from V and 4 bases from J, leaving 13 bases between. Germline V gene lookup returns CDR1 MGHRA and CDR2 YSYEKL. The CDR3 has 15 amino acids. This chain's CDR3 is CASSQIQEFNQPQHF. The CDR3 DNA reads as TGCGCCAGCAGCCAGATACAGGAGTTTAATCAGCCCCAGCATTTT.